Listed below are T cell receptor beta chains from one sample, sequenced in a study of siplizumab effects on memory and regulatory T cells. Data came from immunoSEQ multiplex PCR; TCRdb stores just in-frame clones and leaves some out. The sample gives 100,000 or so clones, 92% of which show up once; 0.65% to 0.8% is in the top ten. Sequences were obtained from Tregs sorted from blood. These receptors were obtained from a human donor in good health. Each CDR3 is given without its conserved first and last residue. The order of the fields is V gene, clone size, CDR3 protein. Clone size is not always given. Where it is, it says once, few, many or a class for expanded clones.

TRBV9	-	ASSVGGRNTEAF
TRBV9	-	ASSVGGKGAIYTGELF
TRBV29-1	-	SVITRGVSTEAF
TRBV9	-	ASSVALNGGPRKDGYT
TRBV6-5	-	ASSYRSMNTEAF
TRBV29-1	-	SVDSSGMTYTQY
TRBV2	-	ASRGSAQLYNEQF
TRBV7-3	few	ASSLIGGGDTGELF
TRBV9	-	ASSVASVDEQF
TRBV6-1	once	ASSGTGGSYEQY
TRBV11-1	-	ASSLESDTQY
TRBV19	-	ASSIAPISGSSYEQY
TRBV10-1	-	ASSEGLSEIQETQY
TRBV5-1	-	ASSLRQGPHEQY
TRBV18	-	ASSPYGEGQPQH
TRBV2	-	ASNRLGTSPNEQF
TRBV5-1	-	ASSLKASGHSDTQY
TRBV5-1	-	ASSLDRATPADTQY
TRBV5-1	-	ASSFRTSGRGSDTQY
TRBV18	-	ASSPAGHSGNTIY
TRBV5-1	-	ASRGLAGANTGELF
TRBV6-1	-	ASEGTVEETQY
TRBV11-1	-	ASSATYAGGLSGEQY
TRBV28	-	ASSPLADAYNEQF
TRBV7-2	-	ASSLVAGGADTQY
TRBV4-2	-	ASSQEGDPTGWSTEAF
TRBV5-6	-	ASSFLGIYNEQF